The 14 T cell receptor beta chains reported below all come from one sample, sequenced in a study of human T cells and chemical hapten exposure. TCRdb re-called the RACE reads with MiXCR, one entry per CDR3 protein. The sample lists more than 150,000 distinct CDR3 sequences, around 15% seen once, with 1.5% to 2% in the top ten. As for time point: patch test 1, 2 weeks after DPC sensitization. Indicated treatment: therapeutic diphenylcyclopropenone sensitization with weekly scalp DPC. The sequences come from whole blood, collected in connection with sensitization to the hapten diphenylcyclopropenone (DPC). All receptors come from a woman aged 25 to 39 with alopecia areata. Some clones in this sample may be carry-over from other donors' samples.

The CDR3 here is CASSLDPRLGSPLHF. The CDR3 DNA reads TGTGCCAGCAGCTTAGATCCTAGGTTGGGCTCACCCCTCCACTTT. The chain couples TRBV7-2 to TRBJ1-6; no reliable D call. In germline, CDR1 is SGHTA, CDR2 FQGNSA. Trimming cost V 1 base and J 10 bases, with 14 bases left between them. This CDR3 has 15 residues.

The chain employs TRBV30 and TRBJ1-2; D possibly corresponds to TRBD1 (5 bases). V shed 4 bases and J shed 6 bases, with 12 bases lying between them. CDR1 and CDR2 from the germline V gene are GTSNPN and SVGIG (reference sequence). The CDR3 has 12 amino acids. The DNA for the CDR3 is TGTGCCTGGACAGGGTACAGTAATGGCTACACCTTC. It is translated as CAWTGYSNGYTF.

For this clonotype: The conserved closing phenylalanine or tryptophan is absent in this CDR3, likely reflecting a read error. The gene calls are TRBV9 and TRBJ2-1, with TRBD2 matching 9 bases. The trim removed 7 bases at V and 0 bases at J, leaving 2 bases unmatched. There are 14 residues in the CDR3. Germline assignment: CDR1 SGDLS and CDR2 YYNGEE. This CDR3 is CASSRGGSYNEQFS. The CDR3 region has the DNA TGTGCCAGCTCGCGGGGGGGCTCCTACAATGAGCAGTTCTCC.

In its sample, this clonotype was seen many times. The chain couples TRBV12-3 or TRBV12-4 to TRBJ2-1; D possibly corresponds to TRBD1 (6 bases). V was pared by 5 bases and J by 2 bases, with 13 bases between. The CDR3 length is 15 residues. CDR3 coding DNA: TGTGCCAGCAGTAAGGCAGGGGAACCCTACAATGAGCAGTTCTTC. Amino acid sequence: CASSKAGEPYNEQFF.

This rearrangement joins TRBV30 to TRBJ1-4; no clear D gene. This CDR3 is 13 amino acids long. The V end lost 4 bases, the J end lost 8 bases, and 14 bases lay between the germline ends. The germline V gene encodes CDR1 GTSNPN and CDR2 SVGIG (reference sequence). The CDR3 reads CAWKPPAEEKLFF. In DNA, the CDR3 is TGTGCCTGGAAGCCCCCGGCGGAAGAAAAACTGTTTTTT.

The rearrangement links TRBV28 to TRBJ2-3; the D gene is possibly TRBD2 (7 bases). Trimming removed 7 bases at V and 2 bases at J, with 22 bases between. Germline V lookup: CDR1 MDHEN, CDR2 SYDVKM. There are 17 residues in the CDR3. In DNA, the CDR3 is TGTGCCAGCATCCCCCCGCTCGGGGGGCGAGACACAGATACGCAGTATTTT. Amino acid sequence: CASIPPLGGRDTDTQYF.

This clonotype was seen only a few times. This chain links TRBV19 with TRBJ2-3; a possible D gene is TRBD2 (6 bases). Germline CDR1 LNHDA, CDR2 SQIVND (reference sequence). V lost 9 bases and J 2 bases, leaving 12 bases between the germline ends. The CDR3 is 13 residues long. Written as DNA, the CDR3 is TGTGCCAGGGGACTTACGGTCACAGATACGCAGTATTTT. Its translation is CARGLTVTDTQYF.

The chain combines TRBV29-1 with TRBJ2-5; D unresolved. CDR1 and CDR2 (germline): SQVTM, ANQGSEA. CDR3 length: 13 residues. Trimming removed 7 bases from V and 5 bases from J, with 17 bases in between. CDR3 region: CSGYQRGAETQYF. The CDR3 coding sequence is TGCAGCGGTTATCAGCGTGGAGCGGAGACCCAGTACTTC.

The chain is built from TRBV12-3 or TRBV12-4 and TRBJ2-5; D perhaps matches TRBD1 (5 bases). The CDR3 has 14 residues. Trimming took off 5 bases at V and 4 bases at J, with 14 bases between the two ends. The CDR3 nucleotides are TGTGCCAGCAGTCCGAGCAGGGCACTAGAGACCCAGTACTTC. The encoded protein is CASSPSRALETQYF.

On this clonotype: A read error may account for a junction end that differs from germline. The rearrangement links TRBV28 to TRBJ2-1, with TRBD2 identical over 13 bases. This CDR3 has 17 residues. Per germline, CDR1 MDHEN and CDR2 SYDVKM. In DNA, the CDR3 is TGTGCTAGCAGCCCAGACACTAGCGGGAGGGTCTCGGATGAGCAGTTCTTC. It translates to CASSPDTSGRVSDEQFF.

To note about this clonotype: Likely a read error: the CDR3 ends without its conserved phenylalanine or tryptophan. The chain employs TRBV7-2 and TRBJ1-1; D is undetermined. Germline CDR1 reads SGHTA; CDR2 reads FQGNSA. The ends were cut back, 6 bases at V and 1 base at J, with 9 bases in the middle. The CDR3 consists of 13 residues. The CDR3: CASRSQQNTEAFS. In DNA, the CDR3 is TGTGCCAGCAGATCGCAGCAGAACACTGAAGCTTTCTCT.

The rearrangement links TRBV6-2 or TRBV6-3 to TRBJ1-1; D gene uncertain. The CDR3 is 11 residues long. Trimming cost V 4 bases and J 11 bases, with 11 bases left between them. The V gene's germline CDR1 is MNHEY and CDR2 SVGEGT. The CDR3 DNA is TGTGCCAGCAGTTCCGCAGTTTGGGCTTTCTTT. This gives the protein CASSSAVWAFF.

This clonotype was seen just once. Here the CDR3 DNA reads TGCAGTGCTAAGGCTCGGGACACTGAAGCTTTCTTT. It codes for CSAKARDTEAFF. The chain uses TRBV20-1 and TRBJ1-1, with no clear D. V was shortened by 4 bases and J by 3 bases, with 9 bases between the two germline ends. The CDR3 sequence is 12 residues long. Germline V gene lookup returns CDR1 DFQATT and CDR2 SNEGSKA (reference sequence).

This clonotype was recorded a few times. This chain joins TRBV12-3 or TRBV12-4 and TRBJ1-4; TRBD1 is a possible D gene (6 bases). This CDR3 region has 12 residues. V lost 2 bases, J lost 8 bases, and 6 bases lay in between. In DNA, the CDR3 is TGTGCCAGCAGTTTAAGGGGGGAAAAACTGTTTTTT. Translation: CASSLRGEKLFF.